What follows is one T cell receptor (beta chain) and its context. This receptor's antigen is unknown. The input lacks base qualities; no much larger clone sits a single base away. The data were taken from a study of T cell changes during pregnancy in multiple sclerosis (dated by TCRdb to the late 2010s). Regarding the research as a whole: Changes in the T cell repertoire over the course of pregnancy were examined in this study in women with multiple sclerosis.

V lost 0 bases and J lost 4 bases, and the count of bases not matched to a germline gene is 2. The germline V gene gives CDR1 as SGDLS and CDR2 as YYNGEE. The CDR3 runs 14 amino acids, cysteine and phenylalanine included. The CDR3 DNA has 42 bases and is translated from base 1. Library preparation was by the immunoSEQ multiplex PCR assay. In its TCRdb copy, this immuneACCESS table keeps in-frame sequences only and misses some clones. Where compared with another copy, unresolved V genes explain less than half of these, and the others have no known cause. This sample comprises more than 65,000 clones, about 91% of them detected only once. The top ten constitute about 2% of the sample.

The sequences come from peripheral blood, collected in the first trimester of pregnancy. Recombination joined TRBV9 with TRBJ2-5, and 8 junctional nucleotides match TRBD1. The sequence derives from a female donor with multiple sclerosis, enrolled in a pregnancy study. The DNA sequence is given as TGTGCCAGCAGCGTAGGGACAGGGTCAGAGACCCAGTACTTC. Translated, this is CASSVGTGSETQYF.